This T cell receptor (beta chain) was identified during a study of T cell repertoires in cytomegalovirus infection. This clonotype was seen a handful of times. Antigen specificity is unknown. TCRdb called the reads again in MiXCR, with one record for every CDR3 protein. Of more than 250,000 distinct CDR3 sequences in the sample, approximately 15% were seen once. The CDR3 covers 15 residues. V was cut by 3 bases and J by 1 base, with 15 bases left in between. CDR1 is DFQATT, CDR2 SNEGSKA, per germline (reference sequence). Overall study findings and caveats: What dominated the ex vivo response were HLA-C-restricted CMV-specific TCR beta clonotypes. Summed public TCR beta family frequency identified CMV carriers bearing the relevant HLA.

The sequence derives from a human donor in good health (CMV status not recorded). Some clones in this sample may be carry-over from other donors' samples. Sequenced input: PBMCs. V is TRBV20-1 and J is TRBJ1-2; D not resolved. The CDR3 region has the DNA TGCAGTGCTAGTCTTTCGCTCGCGAGTAACTATGGCTACACCTTC. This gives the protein CSASLSLASNYGYTF.